The sequence of this TCR beta chain was determined in a study of blood T cell repertoires in COVID-19. Overall study context: Acute and convalescent COVID-19 specimens originated in the United States, Italy and Spain. PBMCs, B-cell-depleted T cells, or T cells were the source of the cDNA or gDNA that made up the material.

Germline values: CDR1 KGHSH, CDR2 LQKENI. The CDR3 covers 15 residues. With 2 bases clipped from V and 7 bases from J, the junction kept 5 bases outside the gene matches. As processed by the authors: Amplified reference gene primers provided the basis for estimating nucleated cell counts. Sequenced by immunoSEQ multiplex PCR; TCRdb stores in-frame clones only, minus some. That table supplies the V and J calls and clone size; D and trimming were determined from the DNA. The sample shows tens of thousands of clones, around four fifths of them seen only once. The sequence was collected from a man aged 50 to 60 with active COVID-19. This chain connects TRBV18 to TRBJ2-3; the match to TRBD2 covers 11 bases. The sample was peripheral blood. The chain's CDR3 is CASSPVSGGAHTQYF. The CDR3 region has the DNA TGTGCCAGCTCACCAGTTAGCGGGGGGGCACATACGCAGTATTTT.